This entry lists 29 T cell receptor beta chains sequenced from one sample in a study of blood T cell repertoires in COVID-19. Using immunoSEQ multiplex PCR, the repertoire was profiled, and TCRdb retains in-frame clones only, with some absent. This sample has about 140,000 clones, with approximately 85% found just once. Sequenced: peripheral blood. Receptor source: a man between 50 and 59 years old with acute or convalescent COVID-19.

The chain recombines TRBV28 with TRBJ1-1; the D gene is possibly TRBD1 (6 bases). Germline CDR1 MDHEN, CDR2 SYDVKM. The CDR3 contains 14 residues. Trimming left V 6 bases short and J 1 base short, with 12 bases between. CDR3 region: CASRGTGRNTEAFF. CDR3 nucleotides: TGTGCCAGCAGGGGCACAGGGAGGAACACTGAAGCTTTCTTT.

The chain recombines TRBV14 with TRBJ2-7; D is perhaps TRBD2 (6 bases). The CDR3 is 15 residues long. The germline V gene encodes CDR1 SGHDN and CDR2 FVKESK. Trimming stripped 1 base from V and 2 bases from J, with 12 bases between. The CDR3 nucleotides read TGTGCCAGCAGCCAAGTGGTGGGGGGAACCTACGAGCAGTACTTC. Translated, it gives CASSQVVGGTYEQYF.

V gene TRBV18 combines with J gene TRBJ2-7; no definite D call. The CDR3 loop spans 14 amino acids. Germline V CDR1 and CDR2: KGHSH, LQKENI. V lost 3 bases, J lost 0 bases, and 9 bases lay in between. CDR3 in DNA: TGTGCCAGCTCACCCCTGGGCAGCTCCTACGAGCAGTACTTC. This encodes CASSPLGSSYEQYF. The full variable domain, completed using reference TRBV18 and TRBJ2-7, is NAGVMQNPRHLVRRRGQEARLRCSPMKGHSHVYWYRQLPEEGLKFMVYLQKENIIDESGMPKERFSAEFPKEGPSILRIQQVVRGDSAAYFCASSPLGSSYEQYFGPGTRLTVT.

This chain uses TRBV4-1 with TRBJ2-1, with D perhaps matching TRBD2 (6 bases). Germline lookup yields CDR1 MGHRA and CDR2 YSYEKL. This CDR3 comprises 17 residues. Trimming pared 3 bases from V and 4 bases from J, leaving 19 bases between. The CDR3 reads CASSHSAGTEAYNEQFF. The CDR3 DNA follows: TGCGCCAGCAGCCACTCCGCCGGGACTGAAGCTTACAATGAGCAGTTCTTC.

This clone was observed once. The J gene is TRBJ1-5, the V gene TRBV28, with TRBD1 identical over 7 bases. CDR3 length equals 17 residues. The V gene end was trimmed by 6 bases and the J gene end by 4 bases; junction bases not matched to a gene: 15. Germline-derived CDR1 and CDR2 are MDHEN and SYDVKM. The CDR3 here is CASSLTGAGSMNQPQHF. The CDR3, as DNA: TGTGCCAGCAGCCTCACAGGGGCAGGGTCCATGAATCAGCCCCAGCATTTT.

This chain joins TRBV19 and TRBJ1-1, with a weak D call TRBD1 (5 bases). The germline V gene encodes CDR1 LNHDA and CDR2 SQIVND (reference sequence). The CDR3 is 13 amino acids. V lost 11 bases, J lost 1 base, and 14 bases lay in between. This CDR3 is CAALGQGNTEAFF. CDR3 bases: TGTGCCGCCCTGGGGCAGGGGAACACTGAAGCTTTCTTT.

Notes on this clone: The junction departs from germline at one end; a sequencing error may be responsible. The chain joins TRBV27 to TRBJ2-2; 11 bases align to TRBD2. The CDR3 runs to 17 residues. The germline V gene encodes CDR1 MNHEY and CDR2 SMNVEV (reference sequence). The CDR3 spells CASSLSVTSGGTGELFF. CDR3 nucleotides: TGTGCCAGTAGTTTATCGGTAACTAGCGGGGGTACCGGGGAGCTGTTTTTT.

This chain connects TRBV13 to TRBJ1-1; tentatively, D is TRBD1 (6 bases). Trimming stripped 3 bases from V and 4 bases from J, with 12 bases between. In germline, CDR1 is PRHDT, CDR2 FYEKMQ (reference sequence). There are 14 residues in the CDR3. CDR3 amino acids: CASSFLGAGTEAFF. CDR3 coding DNA: TGTGCCAGCAGCTTCCTGGGGGCAGGCACTGAAGCTTTCTTT.

This clone was found once. The rearrangement uses TRBV28 and TRBJ1-4; D is possibly TRBD1 (5 bases). Per germline, CDR1 MDHEN and CDR2 SYDVKM. The CDR3 totals 15 residues. Trimming cost V 5 bases and J 0 bases, with 10 bases left between them. This CDR3 reads CASSRDSPTNEKLFF. The CDR3 DNA sequence: TGTGCCAGCAGTCGCGACAGTCCAACTAATGAAAAACTGTTTTTT.

This rearrangement joins TRBV7-2 to TRBJ2-1, with D hard to call. Trimming removed 8 bases from V and 1 base from J, with 9 bases in between. CDR1 is SGHTA and CDR2 is FQGNSA in the germline V gene. This CDR3 contains 13 residues. The CDR3 here is CASSLDSYNEQFF. The CDR3 nucleotides read TGTGCCAGCTCTTTAGATTCCTACAATGAGCAGTTCTTC.

CDR3 DNA: TGTGCCAGCAGCTTAGCCGGGACAGGGGGCGCGGGGGGCTACACCTTC. Translating gives CASSLAGTGGAGGYTF. The chain recombines TRBV7-6 with TRBJ1-2, with 12 bases lining up with TRBD1. The trim removed 0 bases at V and 8 bases at J, leaving 7 bases unmatched. CDR1 and CDR2 from the germline V gene are SGHVS and FNYEAQ. CDR3 length: 16 amino acids.

The V gene is TRBV4-1, the J gene TRBJ2-1; 14 nucleotides align to TRBD2. V lost 4 bases to trimming and J lost 8 bases; unmatched junction nucleotides: 4. Per the germline V gene, CDR1 is MGHRA and CDR2 is YSYEKL. The CDR3 contains 15 residues. Written as DNA, the CDR3 is TGCGCCAGCAGCCCGATGGGACTAGCGGGAGATGAGCAGTTCTTC. Translation gives CASSPMGLAGDEQFF.

V is TRBV6-5 and J is TRBJ2-7; TRBD2 aligns across 12 bases. The germline CDR1 and CDR2 sequences are MNHEY and SVGAGI. The CDR3 contains 15 residues. V lost 6 bases to trimming and J lost 6 bases; unmatched junction nucleotides: 9. The CDR3 sequence is CASRGRLAGDLEQYF. In DNA, the CDR3 is TGTGCCAGCAGGGGGCGACTAGCGGGAGATCTCGAGCAGTACTTC.

The CDR3 DNA is TGCGCCAGCAGCTTACAGGGTGATGGCTACACCTTC. Its translation is CASSLQGDGYTF. The gene calls are TRBV5-1 and TRBJ1-2; the D gene is possibly TRBD1 (6 bases). The V gene lost 2 bases and the J gene lost 6 bases, with 8 bases spanning the gap. The CDR3 runs 12 residues. CDR1 is SGHRS, CDR2 YFSETQ, per germline.

V usage is TRBV19 and J usage is TRBJ2-7; 10 bases agree with TRBD2. The CDR3 spans 18 residues. With 6 bases clipped from V and 0 bases from J, the junction kept 14 bases outside the gene matches. Germline loops: CDR1 LNHDA, CDR2 SQIVND (reference sequence). The CDR3 sequence: CASSPGLAFPVGSYEQYF. For the CDR3, the DNA is TGTGCCAGTAGCCCGGGACTAGCGTTCCCCGTGGGCTCCTACGAGCAGTACTTC.

V gene TRBV28 combines with J gene TRBJ2-5; 7 bases are a match to TRBD2. Germline CDR1 and CDR2: MDHEN and SYDVKM. The J segment lost 6 bases and the V segment lost 8 bases, leaving 21 bases of the junction unmatched. CDR3 length equals 17 residues. The CDR3 reads CASEQNPWEGTGKTQYF. DNA for the CDR3: TGTGCCAGCGAACAAAACCCCTGGGAGGGAACGGGAAAGACCCAGTACTTC.

The chain uses TRBV2 and TRBJ2-2, with TRBD2 identical over 7 bases. Looked up from germline, CDR1 is SNHLY and CDR2 is FYNNEI. The trim removed 6 bases at V and 1 base at J, leaving 2 bases unmatched. This CDR3 contains 14 residues. The CDR3 coding sequence is TGTGCCAGCAGCCTAGCGGTGAACACCGGGGAGCTGTTTTTT. Protein: CASSLAVNTGELFF.

V and J are TRBV19 and TRBJ1-1, with D unclear. The CDR3 is 11 amino acids. Germline CDR1 LNHDA, CDR2 SQIVND (reference sequence). V shed 3 bases and J shed 8 bases, with 7 bases lying between them. For the CDR3, the DNA is TGTGCCAGTAGTATGTCCGGGGAAGCTTTCTTT. Its protein product is CASSMSGEAFF. Variable domain in full (rest from reference TRBV19 and TRBJ1-1): DGGITQSPKYLFRKEGQNVTLSCEQNLNHDAMYWYRQDPGQGLRLIYYSQIVNDFQKGDIAEGYSVSREKKESFPLTVTSAQKNPTAFYLCASSMSGEAFFGQGTRLTVV.

The rearrangement links TRBV30 to TRBJ1-2; D perhaps matches TRBD1 (6 bases). The CDR3 has 13 amino acids. V was pared by 2 bases and J by 4 bases, with 11 bases between. CDR1 is GTSNPN, CDR2 SVGIG, per germline (reference sequence). CDR3 sequence: CAWSIQGPYGYTF. In DNA form, the CDR3 reads TGTGCCTGGAGTATCCAGGGGCCCTATGGCTACACCTTC. Variable domain in full (rest from reference TRBV30 and TRBJ1-2): SQTIHQWPATLVQPVGSPLSLECTVEGTSNPNLYWYRQAAGRGLQLLFYSVGIGQISSEVPQNLSASRPQDRQFILSSKKLLLSDSGFYLCAWSIQGPYGYTFGSGTRLTVV.

This chain connects TRBV7-2 to TRBJ1-5; 7 bases align to TRBD1. V shed 3 bases and J 1 base; nucleotides not matched to a gene: 9. CDR1 and CDR2 from the germline V gene are SGHTA and FQGNSA. There are 17 residues in the CDR3. CDR3 region: CASSFVAGGRSNQPQHF. Here the CDR3 DNA reads TGTGCCAGCAGCTTCGTGGCAGGGGGAAGGAGCAATCAGCCCCAGCATTTT.

The chain carries TRBV4-1 and TRBJ2-1; unclear D gene. Germline V gives CDR1 MGHRA, CDR2 YSYEKL. Deletions cut 4 bases from V and 4 bases from J, with 8 bases between. The length of the CDR3 is 13 residues. The CDR3 DNA reads TGCGCCAGCAGCCGCGGCGGTTACAATGAGCAGTTCTTC. Encoded protein: CASSRGGYNEQFF.

CDR3 residues: CAWRGRASGNTIYF. The CDR3 region has the DNA TGTGCCTGGAGAGGCAGGGCGTCTGGAAACACCATATATTTT. The chain carries TRBV30 and TRBJ1-3; maybe TRBD1 (5 bases). Trimming cost V 3 bases and J 1 base, with 10 bases left between them. The CDR3 runs to 14 residues. The germline CDR1 and CDR2 sequences are GTSNPN and SVGIG (reference sequence).

The V call is TRBV28, the J call TRBJ1-4; 7 nucleotides align to TRBD1. The CDR3 consists of 17 residues. With 7 bases clipped from V and 2 bases from J, the junction kept 13 bases outside the gene matches. In germline, CDR1 is MDHEN, CDR2 SYDVKM. CDR3 amino acids: CASKTPTGSFTNEKLFF. CDR3 nucleotide sequence: TGTGCCAGCAAGACGCCGACAGGGTCTTTTACTAATGAAAAACTGTTTTTT.

The chain couples TRBV10-1 to TRBJ1-2; possibly TRBD1 for D (5 bases). CDR3 length: 13 residues. Germline lookup yields CDR1 WNHNN and CDR2 SYGVQD (reference sequence). Trimming pared 11 bases from V and 6 bases from J, leaving 19 bases between. The CDR3 nucleotides are TGCGCCCCGGTGGGGCCACATACGGATGGCTACACCTTC. This gives the protein CAPVGPHTDGYTF.

This sequence joins TRBV24-1 and TRBJ2-5; 8 bases are shared with TRBD1. This CDR3 spans 18 amino acids. V lost 4 bases to trimming and J lost 0 bases; unmatched junction nucleotides: 12. In germline, CDR1 is KGHDR, CDR2 SFDVKD. CDR3 bases: TGTGCCACCAGTGAGTCTCAGGGACAGGTATTCTACCAAGAGACCCAGTACTTC. Translating gives CATSESQGQVFYQETQYF.

This chain links TRBV6-6 with TRBJ2-1; 7 positions match TRBD1. The germline CDR1 and CDR2 sequences are MNHNY and SVGAGI (reference sequence). This CDR3 region has 12 residues. Trimming removed 6 bases from V and 9 bases from J; junction bases left unmatched: 5. In DNA, the CDR3 is TGTGCCAGCAGCACGTACAGGGGTGAGCAGTTCTTC. As protein: CASSTYRGEQFF.

This clone occurred a few times. This chain links TRBV5-1 with TRBJ1-3; D remains unclear. The CDR3 is 14 amino acids. In germline, CDR1 is SGHRS, CDR2 YFSETQ. The V gene lost 1 base and the J gene lost 4 bases, with 9 bases spanning the gap. In DNA form, the CDR3 reads TGCGCCAGCAGCTTGTCCGGGTACGGAAACACCATATATTTT. Translating gives CASSLSGYGNTIYF.

This clone was found once. The gene calls are TRBV19 and TRBJ2-1; maybe TRBD2 (6 bases). Trimming took 1 base from V and 6 from J, leaving 10 bases between them. Germline CDR1 LNHDA, CDR2 SQIVND (reference sequence). The CDR3 is 14 residues long. The CDR3: CASSIAGVVNEQFF. CDR3 DNA sequence: TGTGCCAGTAGTATAGCGGGAGTCGTCAATGAGCAGTTCTTC.

This clone has only one observation. This chain links TRBV6-5 with TRBJ2-1, with TRBD1 as a possible D gene (5 bases). Trimming left V 6 bases short and J 4 bases short, with 16 bases between. The CDR3 contains 15 residues. Germline CDR1 and CDR2: MNHEY and SVGAGI. The CDR3 sequence is CASRDGHGSYNEQFF. CDR3 nucleotides: TGTGCCAGCAGAGACGGACACGGATCATACAATGAGCAGTTCTTC.